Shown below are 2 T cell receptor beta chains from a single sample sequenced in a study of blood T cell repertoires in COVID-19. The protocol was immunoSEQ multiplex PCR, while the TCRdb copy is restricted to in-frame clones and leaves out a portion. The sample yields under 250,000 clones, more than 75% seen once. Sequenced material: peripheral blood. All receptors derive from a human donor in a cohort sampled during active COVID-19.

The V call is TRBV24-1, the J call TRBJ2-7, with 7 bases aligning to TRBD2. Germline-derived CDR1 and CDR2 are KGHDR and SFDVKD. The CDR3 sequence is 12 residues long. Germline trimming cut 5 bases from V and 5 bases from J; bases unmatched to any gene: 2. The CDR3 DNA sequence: TGTGCCACCAGTGTGCGGGGGAACGAGCAGTACTTC. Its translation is CATSVRGNEQYF.

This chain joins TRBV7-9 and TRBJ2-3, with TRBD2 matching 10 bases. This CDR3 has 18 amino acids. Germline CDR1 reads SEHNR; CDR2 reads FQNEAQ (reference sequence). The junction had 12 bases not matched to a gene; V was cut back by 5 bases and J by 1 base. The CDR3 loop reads CASSPYGSGRGRTDTQYF. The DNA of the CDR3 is TGTGCCAGCAGCCCCTACGGAAGCGGGAGGGGTCGCACAGATACGCAGTATTTT.